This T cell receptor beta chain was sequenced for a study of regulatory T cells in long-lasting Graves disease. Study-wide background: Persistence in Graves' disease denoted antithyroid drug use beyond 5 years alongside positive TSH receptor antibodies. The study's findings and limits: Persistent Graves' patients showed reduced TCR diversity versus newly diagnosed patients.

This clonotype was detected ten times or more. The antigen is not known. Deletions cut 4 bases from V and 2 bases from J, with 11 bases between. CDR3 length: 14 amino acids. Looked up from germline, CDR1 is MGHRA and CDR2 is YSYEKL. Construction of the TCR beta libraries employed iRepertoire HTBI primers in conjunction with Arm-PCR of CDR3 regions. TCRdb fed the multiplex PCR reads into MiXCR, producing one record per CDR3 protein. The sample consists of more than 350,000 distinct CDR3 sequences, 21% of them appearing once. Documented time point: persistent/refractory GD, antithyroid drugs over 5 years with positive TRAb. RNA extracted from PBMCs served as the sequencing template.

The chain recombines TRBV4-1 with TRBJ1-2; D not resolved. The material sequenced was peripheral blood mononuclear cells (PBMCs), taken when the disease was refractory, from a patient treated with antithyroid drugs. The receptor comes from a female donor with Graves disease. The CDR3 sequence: CASSLELGNYGYTF. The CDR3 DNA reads TGCGCCAGCAGCCTTGAACTAGGGAACTATGGCTACACCTTC.